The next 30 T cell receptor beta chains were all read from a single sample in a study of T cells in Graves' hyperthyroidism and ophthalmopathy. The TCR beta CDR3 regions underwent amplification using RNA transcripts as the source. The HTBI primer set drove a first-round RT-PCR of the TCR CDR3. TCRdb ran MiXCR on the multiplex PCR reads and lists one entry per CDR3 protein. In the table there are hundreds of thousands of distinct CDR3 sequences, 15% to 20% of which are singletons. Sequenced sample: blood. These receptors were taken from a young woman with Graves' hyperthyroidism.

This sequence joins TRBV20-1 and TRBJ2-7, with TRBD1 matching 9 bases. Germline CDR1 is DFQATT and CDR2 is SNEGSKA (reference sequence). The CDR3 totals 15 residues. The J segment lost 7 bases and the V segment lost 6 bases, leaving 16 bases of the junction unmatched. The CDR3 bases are TGCAGTGCGCCTCTACCGGGACAGGGAGGTTGGGAGCAGTACTTC. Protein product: CSAPLPGQGGWEQYF.

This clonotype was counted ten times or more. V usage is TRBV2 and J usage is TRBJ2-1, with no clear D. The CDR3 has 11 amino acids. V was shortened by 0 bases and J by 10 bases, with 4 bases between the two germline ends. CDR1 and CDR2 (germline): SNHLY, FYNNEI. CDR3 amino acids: CASSEAGEQFF. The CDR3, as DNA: TGTGCCAGCAGTGAAGCGGGGGAGCAGTTCTTC.

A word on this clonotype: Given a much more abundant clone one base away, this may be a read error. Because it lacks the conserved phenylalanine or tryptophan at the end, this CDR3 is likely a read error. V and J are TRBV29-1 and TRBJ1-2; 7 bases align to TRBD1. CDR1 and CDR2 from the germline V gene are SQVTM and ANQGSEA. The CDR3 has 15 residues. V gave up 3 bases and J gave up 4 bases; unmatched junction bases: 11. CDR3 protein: CSVEADREGVYGYTL. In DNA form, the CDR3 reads TGCAGCGTTGAGGCAGACAGGGAAGGGGTCTATGGCTACACCCTC.

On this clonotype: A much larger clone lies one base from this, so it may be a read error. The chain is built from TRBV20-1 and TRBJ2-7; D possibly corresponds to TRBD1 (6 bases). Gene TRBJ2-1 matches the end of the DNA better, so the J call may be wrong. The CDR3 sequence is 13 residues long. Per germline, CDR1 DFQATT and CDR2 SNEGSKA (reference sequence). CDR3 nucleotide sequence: TGCAGTGCCCCAGGACAGAGCTCCTACGAGCAGTTCTTC. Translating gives CSAPGQSSYEQFF.

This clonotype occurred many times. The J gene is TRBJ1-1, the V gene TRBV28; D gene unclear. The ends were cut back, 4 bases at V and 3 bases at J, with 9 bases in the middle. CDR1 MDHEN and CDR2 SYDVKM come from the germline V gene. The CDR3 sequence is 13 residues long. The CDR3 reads CASSSPQDTEAFF. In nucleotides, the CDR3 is TGTGCCAGCAGTTCGCCGCAGGACACTGAAGCTTTCTTT.

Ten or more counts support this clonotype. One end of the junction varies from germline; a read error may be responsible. The CDR3 region is CAGRGQGAGEQYF. CDR3 nucleotide sequence: TGTGCCGGCAGGGGACAGGGGGCGGGTGAGCAGTACTTC. The V and J genes are TRBV28 and TRBJ2-7; TRBD1 matches at 12 bases. This CDR3 is built from 13 residues. Germline CDR1 is MDHEN and CDR2 is SYDVKM.

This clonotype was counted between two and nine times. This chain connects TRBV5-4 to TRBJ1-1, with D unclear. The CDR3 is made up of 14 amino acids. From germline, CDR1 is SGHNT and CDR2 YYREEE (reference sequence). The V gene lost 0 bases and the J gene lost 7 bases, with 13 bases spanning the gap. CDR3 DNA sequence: TGTGCCAGCAGCTTGGCACACCGAGGTAGTGAAGCTTTCTTT. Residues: CASSLAHRGSEAFF.

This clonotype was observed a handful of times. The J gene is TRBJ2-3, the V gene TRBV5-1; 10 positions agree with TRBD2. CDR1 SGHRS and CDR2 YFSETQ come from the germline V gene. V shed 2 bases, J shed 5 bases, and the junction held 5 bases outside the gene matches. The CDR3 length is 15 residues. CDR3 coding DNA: TGCGCCAGCAGCTTCTTAGCGGGAGGTCTAGATACGCAGTATTTT. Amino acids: CASSFLAGGLDTQYF. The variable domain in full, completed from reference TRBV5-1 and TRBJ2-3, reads KAGVTQTPRYLIKTRGQQVTLSCSPISGHRSVSWYQQTPGQGLQFLFEYFSETQRNKGNFPGRFSGRQFSNSRSEMNVSTLELGDSALYLCASSFLAGGLDTQYFGPGTRLTVL.

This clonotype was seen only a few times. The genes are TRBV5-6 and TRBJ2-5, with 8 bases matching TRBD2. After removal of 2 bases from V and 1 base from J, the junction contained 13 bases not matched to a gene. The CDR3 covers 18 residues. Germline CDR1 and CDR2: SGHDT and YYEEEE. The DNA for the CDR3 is TGTGCCAGCAGCTTACGACAACCGGGACTAGGTTCCCAAGAGACCCAGTACTTC. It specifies CASSLRQPGLGSQETQYF.

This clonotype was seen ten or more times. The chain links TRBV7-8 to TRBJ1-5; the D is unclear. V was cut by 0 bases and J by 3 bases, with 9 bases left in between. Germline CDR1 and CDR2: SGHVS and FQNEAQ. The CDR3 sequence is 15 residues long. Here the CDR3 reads CASSLAAGYNQPQHF. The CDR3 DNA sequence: TGTGCCAGCAGCTTAGCGGCGGGATACAATCAGCCCCAGCATTTT. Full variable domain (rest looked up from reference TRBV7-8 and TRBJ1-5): GAGVSQSPRYKVAKRGQDVALRCDPISGHVSLFWYQQALGQGPEFLTYFQNEAQLDKSGLPSDRFFAERPEGSVSTLKIQRTQQEDSAVYLCASSLAAGYNQPQHFGDGTRLSIL.

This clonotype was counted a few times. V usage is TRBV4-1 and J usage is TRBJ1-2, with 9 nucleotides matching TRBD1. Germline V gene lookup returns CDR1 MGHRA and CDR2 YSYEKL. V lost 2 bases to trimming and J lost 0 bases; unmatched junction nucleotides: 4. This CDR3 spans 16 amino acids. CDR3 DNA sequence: TGCGCCAGCAGCCAACCCGGACAGGGGCCTAACTATGGCTACACCTTC. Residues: CASSQPGQGPNYGYTF.

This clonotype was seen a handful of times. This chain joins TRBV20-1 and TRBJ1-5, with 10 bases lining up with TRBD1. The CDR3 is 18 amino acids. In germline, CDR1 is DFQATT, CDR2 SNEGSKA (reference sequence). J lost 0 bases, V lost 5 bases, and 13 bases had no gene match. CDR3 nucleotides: TGCAGTGCTGCAATTCCGGGACAGGGGACCCTTAGCAATCAGCCCCAGCATTTT. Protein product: CSAAIPGQGTLSNQPQHF.

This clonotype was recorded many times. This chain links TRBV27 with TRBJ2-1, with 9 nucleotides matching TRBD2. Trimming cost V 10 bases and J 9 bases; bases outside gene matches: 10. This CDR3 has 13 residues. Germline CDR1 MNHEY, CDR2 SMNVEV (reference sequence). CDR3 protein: CATLAGRGGEQFF. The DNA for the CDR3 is TGTGCCACCCTAGCGGGACGGGGCGGTGAGCAGTTCTTC.

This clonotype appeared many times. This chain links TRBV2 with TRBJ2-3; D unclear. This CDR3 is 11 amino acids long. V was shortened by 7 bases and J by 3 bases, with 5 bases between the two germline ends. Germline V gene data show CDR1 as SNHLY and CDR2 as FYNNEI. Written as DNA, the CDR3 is TGTGCCAGCAAGGTGACAGATACGCAGTATTTT. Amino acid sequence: CASKVTDTQYF.

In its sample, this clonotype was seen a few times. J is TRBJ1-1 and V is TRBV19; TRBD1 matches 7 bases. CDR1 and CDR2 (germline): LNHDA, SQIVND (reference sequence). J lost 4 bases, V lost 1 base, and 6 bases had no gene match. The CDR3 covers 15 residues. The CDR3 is CASSIGGGHSTEAFF. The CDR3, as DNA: TGTGCCAGTAGTATAGGAGGGGGCCATAGCACTGAAGCTTTCTTT.

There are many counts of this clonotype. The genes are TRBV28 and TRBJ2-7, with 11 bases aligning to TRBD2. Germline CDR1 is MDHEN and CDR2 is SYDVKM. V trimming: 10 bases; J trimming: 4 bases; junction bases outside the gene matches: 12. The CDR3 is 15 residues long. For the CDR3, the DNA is TGTGCCACGTTAGCGGGAGGGTTCGTCGGGTACGAGCAGTACTTC. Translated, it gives CATLAGGFVGYEQYF.

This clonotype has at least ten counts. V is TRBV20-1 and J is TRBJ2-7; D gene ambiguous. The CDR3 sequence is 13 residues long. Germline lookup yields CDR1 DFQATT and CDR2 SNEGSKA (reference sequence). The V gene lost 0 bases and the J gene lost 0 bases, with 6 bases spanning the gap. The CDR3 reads CSARDGRSYEQYF. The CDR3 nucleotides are TGCAGTGCTAGAGACGGGCGCTCCTACGAGCAGTACTTC.

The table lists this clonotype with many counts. This chain's CDR3 is CASSIPPTGKEISEQFF. CDR3 coding DNA: TGTGCCAGCAGCATCCCCCCGACAGGGAAAGAGATAAGTGAGCAGTTCTTC. The chain couples TRBV27 to TRBJ2-1; 7 positions match TRBD1. Germline V gene lookup returns CDR1 MNHEY and CDR2 SMNVEV (reference sequence). This CDR3 is built from 17 residues. J lost 9 bases, V lost 6 bases, and 20 bases had no gene match.

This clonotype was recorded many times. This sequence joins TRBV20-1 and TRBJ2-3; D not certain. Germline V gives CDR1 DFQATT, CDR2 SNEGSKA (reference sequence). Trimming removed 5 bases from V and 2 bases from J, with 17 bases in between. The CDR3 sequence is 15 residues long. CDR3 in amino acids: CSAHLGRLNTDTQYF. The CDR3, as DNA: TGCAGTGCTCATCTGGGCAGGCTCAACACAGATACGCAGTATTTT.

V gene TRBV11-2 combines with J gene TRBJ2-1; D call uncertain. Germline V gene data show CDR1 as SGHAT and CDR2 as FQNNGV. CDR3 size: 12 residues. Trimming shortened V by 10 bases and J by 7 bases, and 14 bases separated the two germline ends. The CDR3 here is CANSLSGNEQFF. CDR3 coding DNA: TGTGCCAACAGTCTTAGTGGGAATGAGCAGTTCTTC.

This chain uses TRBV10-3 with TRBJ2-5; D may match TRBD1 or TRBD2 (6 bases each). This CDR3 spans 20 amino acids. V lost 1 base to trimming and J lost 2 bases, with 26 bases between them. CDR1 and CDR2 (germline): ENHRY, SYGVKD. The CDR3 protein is CAISELEGGPYTGAQETQYF. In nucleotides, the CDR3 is TGTGCCATCAGTGAGTTGGAAGGAGGTCCTTATACGGGGGCTCAAGAGACCCAGTACTTC.

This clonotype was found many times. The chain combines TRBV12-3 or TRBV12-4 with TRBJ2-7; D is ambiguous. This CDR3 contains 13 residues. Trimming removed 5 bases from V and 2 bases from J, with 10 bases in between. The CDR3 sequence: CASSRANTYEQYF. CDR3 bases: TGTGCCAGCAGTCGAGCCAATACCTACGAGCAGTACTTC.

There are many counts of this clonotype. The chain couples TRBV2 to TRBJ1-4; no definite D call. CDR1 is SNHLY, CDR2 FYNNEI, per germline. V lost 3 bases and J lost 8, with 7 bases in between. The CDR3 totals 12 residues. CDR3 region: CASSDRGEKLFF. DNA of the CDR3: TGTGCCAGCAGTGATCGGGGAGAAAAACTGTTTTTT. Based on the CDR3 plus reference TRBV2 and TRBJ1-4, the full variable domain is EPEVTQTPSHQVTQMGQEVILRCVPISNHLYFYWYRQILGQKVEFLVSFYNNEISEKSEIFDDQFSVERPDGSNFTLKIRSTKLEDSAMYFCASSDRGEKLFFGSGTQLSVL.

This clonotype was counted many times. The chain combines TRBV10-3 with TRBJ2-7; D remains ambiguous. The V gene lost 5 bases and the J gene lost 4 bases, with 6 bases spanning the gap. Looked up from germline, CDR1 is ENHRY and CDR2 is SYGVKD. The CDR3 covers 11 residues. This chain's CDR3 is CAISPSYEQYF. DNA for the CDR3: TGTGCCATCAGTCCGAGTTACGAGCAGTACTTC.

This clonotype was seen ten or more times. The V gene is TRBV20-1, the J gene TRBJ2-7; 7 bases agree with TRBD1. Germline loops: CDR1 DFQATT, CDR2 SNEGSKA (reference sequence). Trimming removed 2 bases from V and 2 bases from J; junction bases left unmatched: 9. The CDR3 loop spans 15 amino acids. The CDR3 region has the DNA TGCAGTGCTAGAATCAGGGGGACAGCCACCTACGAGCAGTACTTC. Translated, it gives CSARIRGTATYEQYF.

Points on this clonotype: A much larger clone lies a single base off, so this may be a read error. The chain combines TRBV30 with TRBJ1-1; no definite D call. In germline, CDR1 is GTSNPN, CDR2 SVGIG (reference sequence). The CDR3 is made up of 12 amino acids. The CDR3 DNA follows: TGTGCCCGGAGTGGACGTAGCACTGAAGCTTTCTTT. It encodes CARSGRSTEAFF.

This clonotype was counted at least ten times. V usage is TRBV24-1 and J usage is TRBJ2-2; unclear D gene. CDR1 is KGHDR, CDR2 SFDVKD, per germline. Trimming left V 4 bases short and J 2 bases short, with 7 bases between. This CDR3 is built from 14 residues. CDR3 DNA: TGTGCCACCAGTGACCCTTATAACACCGGGGAGCTGTTTTTT. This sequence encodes CATSDPYNTGELFF.

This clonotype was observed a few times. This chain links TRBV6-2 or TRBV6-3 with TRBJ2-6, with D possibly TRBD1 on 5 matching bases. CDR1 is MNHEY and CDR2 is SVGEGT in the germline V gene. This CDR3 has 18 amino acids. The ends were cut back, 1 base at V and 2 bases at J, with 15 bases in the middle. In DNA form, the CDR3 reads TGTGCCAGCAGTTACTTGACAGCTCGTCAAGCTGGGGCCAACGTCCTGACTTTC. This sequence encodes CASSYLTARQAGANVLTF.

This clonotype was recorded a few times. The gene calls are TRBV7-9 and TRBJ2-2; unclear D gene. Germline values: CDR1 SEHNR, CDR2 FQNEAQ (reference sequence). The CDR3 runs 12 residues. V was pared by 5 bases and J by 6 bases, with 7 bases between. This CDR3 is CASSRSAGELFF. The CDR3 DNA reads TGTGCCAGCAGCCGGTCTGCCGGGGAGCTGTTTTTT.

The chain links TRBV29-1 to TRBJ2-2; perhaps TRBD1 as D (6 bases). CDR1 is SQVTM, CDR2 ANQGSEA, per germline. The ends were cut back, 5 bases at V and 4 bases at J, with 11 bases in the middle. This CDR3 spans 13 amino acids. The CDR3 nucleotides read TGCAGCGTTACTCAGGGGTCCACCGGGGAGCTGTTTTTT. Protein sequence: CSVTQGSTGELFF.